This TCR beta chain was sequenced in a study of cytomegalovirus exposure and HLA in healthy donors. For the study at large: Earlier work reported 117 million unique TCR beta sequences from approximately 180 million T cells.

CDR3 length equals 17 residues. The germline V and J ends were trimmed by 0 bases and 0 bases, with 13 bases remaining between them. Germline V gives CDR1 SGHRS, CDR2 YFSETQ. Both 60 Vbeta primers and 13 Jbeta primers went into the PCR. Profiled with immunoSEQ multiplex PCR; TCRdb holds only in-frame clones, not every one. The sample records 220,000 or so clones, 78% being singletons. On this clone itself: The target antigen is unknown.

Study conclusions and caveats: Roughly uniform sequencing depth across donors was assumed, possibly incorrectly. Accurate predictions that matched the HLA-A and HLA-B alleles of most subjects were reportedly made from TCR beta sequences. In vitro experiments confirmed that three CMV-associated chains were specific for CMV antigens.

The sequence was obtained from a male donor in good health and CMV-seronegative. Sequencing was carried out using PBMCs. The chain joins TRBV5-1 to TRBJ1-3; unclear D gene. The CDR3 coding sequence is TGCGCCAGCAGCTTGGACGGTTCTCTCCTCTCTGGAAACACCATATATTTT. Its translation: CASSLDGSLLSGNTIYF.